This TCR beta chain was identified during a study of cytomegalovirus exposure and HLA in healthy donors. Regarding the study as a whole: Cytomegalovirus-associated TCR beta chains were listed, numbering 164. Analysis performed later showed TCR beta chains linked to HLA being more clonally expanded than equally common others. Across donors, most TCRs were seen rarely, yet some public ones were widespread. In vitro, three CMV-associated chains proved specific for CMV antigens.

The study ran its PCR with 60 Vbeta and 13 Jbeta primers. TCRdb keeps only in-frame clones here, not all; method: immunoSEQ multiplex PCR. Here the sample spans about 90,000 clones, 70% to 85% being singletons. With regard to this clone: Antigen specificity is unknown.

The CDR3 length is 14 residues. CDR1 is KGHSH, CDR2 LQKENI, per germline. V was pared by 4 bases and J by 4 bases, with 3 bases of the junction left unmatched. The sequence came from a young man in good health and CMV-seronegative. The sample comprised PBMCs. The chain combines TRBV18 with TRBJ1-2; TRBD1 matches at 10 bases. CDR3 sequence reads: CASSLRTGGYGYTF. CDR3 nucleotides: TGTGCCAGCTCACTAAGGACAGGGGGCTATGGCTACACCTTC.